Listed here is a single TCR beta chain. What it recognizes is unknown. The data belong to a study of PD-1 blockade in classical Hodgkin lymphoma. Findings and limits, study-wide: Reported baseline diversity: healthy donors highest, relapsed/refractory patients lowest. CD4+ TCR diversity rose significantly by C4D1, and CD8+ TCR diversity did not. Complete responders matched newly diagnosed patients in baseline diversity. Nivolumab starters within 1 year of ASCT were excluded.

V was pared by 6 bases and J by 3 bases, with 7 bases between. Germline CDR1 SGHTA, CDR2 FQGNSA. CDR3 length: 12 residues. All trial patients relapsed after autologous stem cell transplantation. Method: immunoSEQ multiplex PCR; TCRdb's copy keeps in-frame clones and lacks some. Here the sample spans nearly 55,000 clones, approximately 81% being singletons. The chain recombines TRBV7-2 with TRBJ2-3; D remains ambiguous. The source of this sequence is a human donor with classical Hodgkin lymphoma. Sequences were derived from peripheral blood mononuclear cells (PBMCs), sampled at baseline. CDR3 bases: TGTGCCAGCAGATCTTCAACAGATACGCAGTATTTT. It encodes CASRSSTDTQYF.